A single sample gave rise to the 6 T cell receptor beta chains below, sequenced in a study of cytomegalovirus exposure and HLA in healthy donors. Some clones are missing from TCRdb's copy, which holds only in-frame ones; the method was immunoSEQ multiplex PCR. The data hold a few hundred thousand clones, with 75% to 95% observed a single time. The sequenced material came from PBMCs. All receptors derive from a woman between 18 and 29 years old in good health and CMV-seronegative.

This chain links TRBV19 with TRBJ2-1; TRBD2 might be the D (6 bases). The CDR3 has 14 residues. Trimming removed 1 base from V and 4 bases from J, with 8 bases in between. Germline CDR1 LNHDA, CDR2 SQIVND (reference sequence). Here the CDR3 reads CASSIAGDYNEQFF. The CDR3 coding sequence is TGTGCCAGTAGTATAGCGGGAGATTACAATGAGCAGTTCTTC.

Only one count was recorded for this clone. CDR3 DNA: TGTGCCAGCAGTTTAGACACCGATTCTGGGGCCAACGTCCTGACTTTC. It yields the protein CASSLDTDSGANVLTF. The V call is TRBV6-5, the J call TRBJ2-6; D is unclear. Germline CDR1 is MNHEY and CDR2 is SVGAGI. The CDR3 is 16 residues long. Trimming stripped 4 bases from V and 1 base from J, with 11 bases between.

The chain links TRBV19 to TRBJ2-3; perhaps TRBD1 as D (5 bases). V was cut by 3 bases and J by 9 bases, with 19 bases left in between. This CDR3 comprises 15 residues. Germline CDR1 is LNHDA and CDR2 is SQIVND (reference sequence). This CDR3 is CASSIEDSRGATQYF. In DNA, the CDR3 is TGTGCCAGTAGTATTGAGGATAGTAGGGGTGCGACGCAGTATTTT. Full variable domain (missing parts from reference TRBV19 and TRBJ2-3): DGGITQSPKYLFRKEGQNVTLSCEQNLNHDAMYWYRQDPGQGLRLIYYSQIVNDFQKGDIAEGYSVSREKKESFPLTVTSAQKNPTAFYLCASSIEDSRGATQYFGPGTRLTVL.

V usage is TRBV19 and J usage is TRBJ2-1; D might be TRBD2 (5 bases). The CDR3 length is 17 residues. Germline CDR1 and CDR2: LNHDA and SQIVND (reference sequence). The V end lost 3 bases, the J end lost 6 bases, and 21 bases lay between the germline ends. CDR3 sequence reads: CASSIEGSWSVSNEQFF. CDR3 nucleotide sequence: TGTGCCAGTAGTATTGAGGGCAGCTGGTCCGTTAGCAATGAGCAGTTCTTC.

The chain is built from TRBV19 and TRBJ1-1; the D is unclear. This CDR3 region has 14 residues. The germline gives CDR1 LNHDA, CDR2 SQIVND (reference sequence). Trimming removed 3 bases from V and 4 bases from J, with 12 bases in between. CDR3 sequence (DNA): TGTGCCAGTAGTATGGGCGCAGGTCTCACTGAAGCTTTCTTT. It yields the protein CASSMGAGLTEAFF.

The chain carries TRBV29-1 and TRBJ2-7; D possibly corresponds to TRBD1 (6 bases). The germline V gene has CDR1 SQVTM and CDR2 ANQGSEA. This CDR3 has 15 residues. Trimming shortened V by 4 bases and J by 0 bases, and 16 bases separated the two germline ends. CDR3 residues: CSVAGDRDNSYEQYF. The CDR3 DNA follows: TGCAGCGTTGCAGGGGACCGTGACAACTCCTACGAGCAGTACTTC.